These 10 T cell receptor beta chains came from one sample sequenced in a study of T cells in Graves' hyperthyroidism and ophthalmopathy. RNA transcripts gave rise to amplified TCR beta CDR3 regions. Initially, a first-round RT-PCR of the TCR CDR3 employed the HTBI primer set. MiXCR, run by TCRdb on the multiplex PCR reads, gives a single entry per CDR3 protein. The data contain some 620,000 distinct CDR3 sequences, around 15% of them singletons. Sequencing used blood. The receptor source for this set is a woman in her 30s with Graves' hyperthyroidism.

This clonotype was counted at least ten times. The CDR3 region has the DNA TGTGCCAGCAGCTTAGAGGGGACCTTGACCGGATACACTGAAGCTTTCTTT. Protein sequence: CASSLEGTLTGYTEAFF. V gene TRBV11-2 combines with J gene TRBJ1-1, with D maybe TRBD1 (5 bases). This CDR3 comprises 17 residues. V was shortened by 0 bases and J by 3 bases, with 17 bases between the two germline ends. Per the germline V gene, CDR1 is SGHAT and CDR2 is FQNNGV.

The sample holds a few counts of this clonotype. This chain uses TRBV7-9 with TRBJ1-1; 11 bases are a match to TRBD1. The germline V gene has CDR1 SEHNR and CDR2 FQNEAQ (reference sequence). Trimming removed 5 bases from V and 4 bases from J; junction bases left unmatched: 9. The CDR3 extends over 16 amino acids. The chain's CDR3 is CASSPPDRGLSTEAFF. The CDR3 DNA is TGTGCCAGCAGCCCGCCGGACAGGGGGCTTAGCACTGAAGCTTTCTTT.

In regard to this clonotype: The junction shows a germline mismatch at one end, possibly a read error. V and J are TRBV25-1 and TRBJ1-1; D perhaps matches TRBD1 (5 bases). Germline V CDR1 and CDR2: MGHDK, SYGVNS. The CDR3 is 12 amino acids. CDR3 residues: CATSWGSTEAFF. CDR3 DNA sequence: TGTGCCACCAGTTGGGGGTCTACTGAAGCTTTCTTT.

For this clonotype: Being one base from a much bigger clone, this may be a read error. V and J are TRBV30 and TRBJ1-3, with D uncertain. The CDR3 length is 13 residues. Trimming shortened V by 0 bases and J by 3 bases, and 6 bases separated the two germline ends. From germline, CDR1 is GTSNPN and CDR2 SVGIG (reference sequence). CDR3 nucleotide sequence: TGTGCCTGGAGTGTACTGTGTGGAAACACCATATATTTT. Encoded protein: CAWSVLCGNTIYF.

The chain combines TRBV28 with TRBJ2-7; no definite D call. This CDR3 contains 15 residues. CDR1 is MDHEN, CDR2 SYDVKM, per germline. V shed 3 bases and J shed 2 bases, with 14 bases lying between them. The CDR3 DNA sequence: TGTGCCAGCAGTTTCAAGACGTCCATCACCTACGAGCAGTACTTC. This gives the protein CASSFKTSITYEQYF.

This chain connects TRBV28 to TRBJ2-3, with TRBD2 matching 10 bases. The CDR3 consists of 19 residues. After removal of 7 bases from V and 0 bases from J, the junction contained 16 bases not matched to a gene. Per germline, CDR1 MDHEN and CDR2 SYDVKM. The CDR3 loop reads CASNPWGTSEVESTDTQYF. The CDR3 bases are TGTGCCAGCAACCCCTGGGGGACTAGCGAAGTGGAGAGCACAGATACGCAGTATTTT.

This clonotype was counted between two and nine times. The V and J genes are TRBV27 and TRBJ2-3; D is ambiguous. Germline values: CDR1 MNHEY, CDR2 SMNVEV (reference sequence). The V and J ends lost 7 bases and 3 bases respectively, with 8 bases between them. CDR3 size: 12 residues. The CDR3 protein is CASMKGTDTQYF. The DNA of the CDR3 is TGTGCCAGCATGAAAGGGACAGATACGCAGTATTTT.

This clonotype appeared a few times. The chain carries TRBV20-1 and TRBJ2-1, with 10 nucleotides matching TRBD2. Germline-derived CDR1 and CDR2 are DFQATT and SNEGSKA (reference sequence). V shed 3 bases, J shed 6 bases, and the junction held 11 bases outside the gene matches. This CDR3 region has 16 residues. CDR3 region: CSASAYLAGVANEQFF. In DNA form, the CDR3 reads TGCAGTGCTAGCGCTTATCTAGCGGGAGTCGCCAATGAGCAGTTCTTC.

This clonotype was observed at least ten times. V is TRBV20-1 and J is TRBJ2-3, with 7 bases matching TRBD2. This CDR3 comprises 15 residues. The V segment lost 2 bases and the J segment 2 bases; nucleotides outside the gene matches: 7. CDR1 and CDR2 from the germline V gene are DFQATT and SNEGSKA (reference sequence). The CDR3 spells CSARSLAVPTDTQYF. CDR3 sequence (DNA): TGCAGTGCTAGATCCCTAGCGGTACCCACAGATACGCAGTATTTT.

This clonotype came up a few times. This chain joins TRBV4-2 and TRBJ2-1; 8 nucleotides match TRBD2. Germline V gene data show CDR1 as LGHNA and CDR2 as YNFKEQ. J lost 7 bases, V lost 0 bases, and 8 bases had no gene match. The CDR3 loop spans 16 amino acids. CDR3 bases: TGTGCCAGCAGCCAAGATGGGAGCGGGAGTAGGAATGAGCAGTTCTTC. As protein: CASSQDGSGSRNEQFF.